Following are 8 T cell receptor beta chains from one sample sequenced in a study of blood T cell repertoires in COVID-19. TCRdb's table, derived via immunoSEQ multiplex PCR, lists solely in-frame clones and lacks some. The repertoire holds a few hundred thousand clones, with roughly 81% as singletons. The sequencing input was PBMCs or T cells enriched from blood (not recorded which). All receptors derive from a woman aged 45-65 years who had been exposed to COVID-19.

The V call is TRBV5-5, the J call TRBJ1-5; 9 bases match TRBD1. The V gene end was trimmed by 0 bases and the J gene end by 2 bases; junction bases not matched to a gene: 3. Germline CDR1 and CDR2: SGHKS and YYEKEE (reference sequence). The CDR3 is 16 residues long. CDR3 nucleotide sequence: TGTGCCAGCAGCTTGGCCGACAGGGGGGGCAATCAGCCCCAGCATTTT. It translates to CASSLADRGGNQPQHF.

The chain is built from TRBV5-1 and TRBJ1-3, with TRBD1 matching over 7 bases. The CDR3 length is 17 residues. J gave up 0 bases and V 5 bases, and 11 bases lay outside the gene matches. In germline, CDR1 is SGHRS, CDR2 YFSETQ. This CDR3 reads CASSWTGQGLSGNTIYF. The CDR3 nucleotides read TGCGCCAGCAGTTGGACAGGCCAAGGGCTCTCTGGAAACACCATATATTTT.

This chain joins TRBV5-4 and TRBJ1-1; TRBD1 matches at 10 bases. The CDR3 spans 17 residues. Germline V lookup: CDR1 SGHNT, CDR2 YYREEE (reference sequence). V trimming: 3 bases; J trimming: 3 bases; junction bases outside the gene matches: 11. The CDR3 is CASSSSVPGQGYTEAFF. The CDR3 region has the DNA TGTGCCAGCAGCTCATCCGTCCCGGGACAGGGGTACACTGAAGCTTTCTTT.

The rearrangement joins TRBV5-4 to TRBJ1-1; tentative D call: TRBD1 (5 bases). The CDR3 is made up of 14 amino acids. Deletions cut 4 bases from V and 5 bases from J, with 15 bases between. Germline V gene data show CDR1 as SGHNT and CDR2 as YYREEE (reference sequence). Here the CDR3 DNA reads TGTGCCAGCAGCGCGGGACCTCTTGGGACTGAAGCTTTCTTT. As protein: CASSAGPLGTEAFF.

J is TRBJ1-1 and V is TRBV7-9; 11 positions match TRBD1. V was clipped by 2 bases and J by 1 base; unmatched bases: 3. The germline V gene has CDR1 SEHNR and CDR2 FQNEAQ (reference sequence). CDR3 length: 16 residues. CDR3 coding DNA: TGTGCCAGCAGCTTAAGGACAGGGGGCGGGAACACTGAAGCTTTCTTT. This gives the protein CASSLRTGGGNTEAFF.

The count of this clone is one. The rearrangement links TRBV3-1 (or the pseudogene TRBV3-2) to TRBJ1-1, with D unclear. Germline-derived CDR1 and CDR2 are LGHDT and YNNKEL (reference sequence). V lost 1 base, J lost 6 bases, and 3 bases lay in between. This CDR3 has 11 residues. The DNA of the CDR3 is TGTGCCAGCAGCCAAGCAGCTGAAGCTTTCTTT. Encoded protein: CASSQAAEAFF.

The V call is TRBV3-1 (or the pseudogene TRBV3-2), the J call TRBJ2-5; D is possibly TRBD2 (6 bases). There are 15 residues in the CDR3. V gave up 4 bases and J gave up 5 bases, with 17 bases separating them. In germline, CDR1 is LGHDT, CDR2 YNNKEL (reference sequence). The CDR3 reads CASSRRTILKETQYF. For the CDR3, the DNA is TGTGCCAGCAGCCGTAGGACTATCCTTAAGGAGACCCAGTACTTC.

The DNA for the CDR3 is TGTGCCAGCAGCTTCCGGGACAGGGCGTACACCTTC. Translated: CASSFRDRAYTF. This chain joins TRBV7-2 and TRBJ1-2; 9 positions match TRBD1. With 3 bases clipped from V and 11 bases from J, the junction kept 4 bases outside the gene matches. The CDR3 contains 12 residues. Per germline, CDR1 SGHTA and CDR2 FQGNSA.